Only one count was recorded for the clone carrying this T cell receptor beta chain. Its antigen is as yet unknown. Together with a sample-barcoded 5' primer, a J-beta primer mix was included in a second PCR lasting roughly 6 to 12 cycles. In TCRdb, the 5' RACE reads were re-called with MiXCR into one record per CDR3 protein. Of approximately 880,000 distinct CDR3 sequences in the sample, about 44% were seen once. The sample is drawn from a study of blood T cells in healthy people across ages. Study results and caveats: Aged donors had fewer naive CD4+ cells and lower diversity than long-lived donors. Underestimates were what the diversity estimates from one million T cells were considered to be. Higher naive T cell percentage went strongly together with higher TCR beta diversity.

The CDR3 consists of 15 residues. V was clipped by 6 bases and J by 13 bases; unmatched bases: 20. Per germline, CDR1 DFQATT and CDR2 SNEGSKA (reference sequence). Russia was home to the donors, healthy Caucasian individuals aged roughly 6 to 90. The clonotype originates from a man in his thirties or forties in good health. Sequencing used blood. The rearrangement joins TRBV20-1 to TRBJ1-5; 8 bases are a match to TRBD1. CDR3: CSAKSPETGAIRQHF. CDR3 nucleotides: TGCAGTGCAAAGTCCCCCGAGACAGGGGCTATCCGGCAGCATTTT.